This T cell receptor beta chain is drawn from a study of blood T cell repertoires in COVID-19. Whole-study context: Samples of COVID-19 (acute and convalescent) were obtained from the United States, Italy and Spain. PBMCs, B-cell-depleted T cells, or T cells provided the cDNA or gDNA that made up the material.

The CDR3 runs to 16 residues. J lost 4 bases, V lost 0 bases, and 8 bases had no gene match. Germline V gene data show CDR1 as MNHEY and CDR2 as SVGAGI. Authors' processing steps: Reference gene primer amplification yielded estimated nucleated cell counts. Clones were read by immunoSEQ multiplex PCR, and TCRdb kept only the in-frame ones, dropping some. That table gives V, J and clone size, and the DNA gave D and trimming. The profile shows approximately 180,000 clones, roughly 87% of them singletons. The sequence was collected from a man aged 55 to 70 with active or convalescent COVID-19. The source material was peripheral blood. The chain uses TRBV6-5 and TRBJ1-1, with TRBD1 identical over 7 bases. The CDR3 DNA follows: TGTGCCAGCAGTTACTCGGTCCGGACAGGTGGCACTGAAGCTTTCTTT. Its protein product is CASSYSVRTGGTEAFF.